What follows is one TCR beta chain and its context. Vbeta (60) and Jbeta (13) primers were used in the PCR. Data came from immunoSEQ multiplex PCR; TCRdb stores just in-frame clones and leaves some out. The sample includes about 97,000 clones, around 63% seen only once; the top ten take approximately 4.8%. This sample is drawn from a study of cytomegalovirus exposure and HLA in healthy donors. The CDR3 has 15 residues. V trimming: 3 bases; J trimming: 5 bases; junction bases outside the gene matches: 9. The germline V gene encodes CDR1 SEHNR and CDR2 FQNEAQ (reference sequence). This sequence joins TRBV7-9 and TRBJ2-5; 7 bases fit TRBD1. The sequencing sample was made of PBMCs. This receptor was obtained from a human donor in good health. The CDR3 loop reads CASSFRIGTDETQYF. The CDR3 DNA is TGTGCCAGCAGCTTTCGGATCGGGACAGACGAGACCCAGTACTTC.